This T cell receptor beta chain was captured by sequencing in a study of cytomegalovirus exposure and HLA in healthy donors. CDR3 length: 14 residues. V was trimmed by 9 bases and J by 1 base, leaving 15 bases between them. Germline CDR1 is MNHNS and CDR2 is SASEGT. Findings and caveats of the study: The classifier reportedly diagnosed cytomegalovirus status with high sensitivity and specificity.

The primer mix had 60 Vbeta and 13 Jbeta primers. TCRdb keeps only in-frame clones here, not all; method: immunoSEQ multiplex PCR. This table holds roughly 190,000 clones, around 90% found once. With respect to this clone: Its specificity is not known.

The receptor was isolated from a boy aged 2-15 years in good health and CMV-seronegative. Source material: PBMCs. V and J are TRBV6-1 and TRBJ1-1, with D maybe TRBD1 (5 bases). The CDR3, as DNA: TGTGCCAGTAGGCCGGCAGGGCGGAACACTGAAGCTTTCTTT. As protein: CASRPAGRNTEAFF.